The present TCR beta chain was sequenced within a study of T cells in Graves' hyperthyroidism and ophthalmopathy. Ophthalmopathy patients had Clinical Activity Score at least 3, NOSPECS grade at least 4, duration under 3 months. Orbital computed tomography and thyroid ultrasound, together with serum TRAb and thyroxine and clinical symptoms, were used for diagnoses. It was around 10 ml of fresh peripheral blood that supplied the PBMCs. CDR1 and CDR2 from the germline V gene are KGHSY and FQNENV. CDR3 size: 16 residues. On this clonotype: The junction departs from germline at one end; a sequencing error may be responsible.

What was amplified from RNA transcripts were TCR beta CDR3 regions. The HTBI primer set was used in a first-round RT-PCR of the TCR CDR3. TCRdb independently ran MiXCR on the multiplex PCR reads; one entry per CDR3 protein. Of under 400,000 distinct CDR3 sequences in the sample, around 15% were seen once. The chain combines TRBV16 with TRBJ1-5; possibly TRBD1 for D (6 bases). The sequence came from a woman in her fifties or sixties with Graves' ophthalmopathy. The sample taken for sequencing was blood. The CDR3 here is CASSPHGGAGNRPQHF. CDR3 nucleotide sequence: TGTGCCAGCAGCCCCCACGGGGGCGCGGGCAATCGGCCCCAGCATTTT.